These 26 T cell receptor beta chains share one sample of origin, sequenced in a study of blood T cell repertoires in COVID-19 (dated by TCRdb to 2019 to 2021). Receptors were amplified or captured by the immunoSEQ multiplex PCR assay. TCRdb obtained this table from immuneACCESS and retained in-frame rearrangements with V and J assigned. These tables miss some clones; where compared with another copy, unresolved V genes account for less than half of the shortfall, and the remainder is unexplained. The sample table contains about 160,000 clones; only one count was recorded for over 70% of them. About 5.3% of the sample comes from the top ten. The sequenced sample was PBMCs or T cells enriched from blood (not recorded which). All receptors come from a woman in her thirties or forties with acute COVID-19.

The V gene is TRBV7-8, the J gene TRBJ2-2; D is possibly TRBD2 (6 bases). Germline loops: CDR1 SGHVS, CDR2 FQNEAQ. The CDR3 consists of 17 residues. The ends were cut back, 2 bases at V and 2 bases at J, with 15 bases in the middle. This CDR3 is CASSLLGERANTGELFF. CDR3 DNA sequence: TGTGCCAGCAGCTTACTGGGGGAGCGGGCTAACACCGGGGAGCTGTTTTTT.

The V and J genes are TRBV7-9 and TRBJ2-5; D not resolved. This CDR3 comprises 13 residues. Per germline, CDR1 SEHNR and CDR2 FQNEAQ (reference sequence). Trimming took off 1 base at V and 3 bases at J, with 6 bases between the two ends. The CDR3 reads CASSLVPKETQYF. CDR3 nucleotide sequence: TGTGCCAGCAGCTTAGTCCCTAAAGAGACCCAGTACTTC.

The chain carries TRBV5-4 and TRBJ2-1, with a weak D call TRBD2 (6 bases). The germline V and J ends were trimmed by 4 bases and 5 bases, with 13 bases remaining between them. The length of the CDR3 is 14 residues. In germline, CDR1 is SGHNT, CDR2 YYREEE (reference sequence). The CDR3 protein is CASSRAGWNNEQFF. Here the CDR3 DNA reads TGTGCCAGCAGCAGGGCGGGATGGAACAATGAGCAGTTCTTC.

The chain combines TRBV5-1 with TRBJ2-1; maybe TRBD1 (6 bases). CDR3 length equals 13 residues. V dropped 2 bases and J dropped 8 bases, with 11 bases sitting between them. Germline V gene lookup returns CDR1 SGHRS and CDR2 YFSETQ. The CDR3 region has the DNA TGCGCCAGCAGCTTAACAGGGTACCATGAGCAGTTCTTC. Translated, it gives CASSLTGYHEQFF.

The J gene is TRBJ2-3, the V gene TRBV3-1 (or the pseudogene TRBV3-2); a possible D gene is TRBD1 (6 bases). CDR1 and CDR2 from the germline V gene are LGHDT and YNNKEL (reference sequence). The length of the CDR3 is 15 residues. V was cut by 5 bases and J by 1 base, with 13 bases left in between. The CDR3 loop reads CASSGGPTGTDTQYF. CDR3 in DNA: TGTGCCAGCAGCGGGGGCCCGACGGGCACAGATACGCAGTATTTT.

The CDR3 region is CASSAQGQGASGYTF. In DNA form, the CDR3 reads TGTGCCAGCAGCGCGCAGGGACAGGGGGCAAGCGGCTACACCTTC. This chain links TRBV9 with TRBJ1-2; 12 bases are a match to TRBD1. The V gene end was trimmed by 3 bases and the J gene end by 8 bases; junction bases not matched to a gene: 8. The CDR3 contains 15 residues. Germline CDR1 and CDR2: SGDLS and YYNGEE.

This chain joins TRBV10-3 and TRBJ1-2; no reliable D call. Germline CDR1 reads ENHRY; CDR2 reads SYGVKD. With 5 bases removed from V and 1 base from J, the gap between germline ends came to 8 bases. This CDR3 has 13 amino acids. The CDR3 region has the DNA TGTGCCATCAGTTATACAGATAACTATGGCTACACCTTC. Residues: CAISYTDNYGYTF.

The CDR3 DNA reads as TGTGCCAGCTCACCACGAGGAAACACTGAAGCTTTCTTT. Translating gives CASSPRGNTEAFF. This chain connects TRBV18 to TRBJ1-1, with D uncertain. CDR1 is KGHSH and CDR2 is LQKENI in the germline V gene. The V end lost 1 base, the J end lost 2 bases, and 5 bases lay between the germline ends. This CDR3 is 13 amino acids long.

V is TRBV2 and J is TRBJ2-3; a possible D gene is TRBD2 (6 bases). The CDR3 covers 14 residues. The germline V gene has CDR1 SNHLY and CDR2 FYNNEI. Trimming left V 4 bases short and J 6 bases short, with 14 bases between. The DNA for the CDR3 is TGTGCCAGCAGTGGGGACTCTAAAGGGGATACGCAGTATTTT. It translates to CASSGDSKGDTQYF. The full variable domain, completed using reference TRBV2 and TRBJ2-3, is EPEVTQTPSHQVTQMGQEVILRCVPISNHLYFYWYRQILGQKVEFLVSFYNNEISEKSEIFDDQFSVERPDGSNFTLKIRSTKLEDSAMYFCASSGDSKGDTQYFGPGTRLTVL.

Here the CDR3 DNA reads TGCGCCAGCAGCTTGGGAGCTACGGGGAAACTGTTTTTT. Protein product: CASSLGATGKLFF. This chain joins TRBV5-1 and TRBJ1-4; D uncertain. From germline, CDR1 is SGHRS and CDR2 YFSETQ. V was shortened by 0 bases and J by 11 bases, with 11 bases between the two germline ends. The CDR3 consists of 13 residues.

The chain combines TRBV28 with TRBJ2-1; 13 bases fit TRBD2. The CDR3 runs 14 residues. Germline V gives CDR1 MDHEN, CDR2 SYDVKM. V gave up 6 bases and J gave up 6 bases; unmatched junction bases: 2. The CDR3 here is CASRRTSGSNEQFF. In nucleotides, the CDR3 is TGTGCCAGCAGAAGGACTAGCGGGAGCAATGAGCAGTTCTTC.

The chain has TRBV5-1 and TRBJ2-3, with D unresolved. The V gene's germline CDR1 is SGHRS and CDR2 YFSETQ. The CDR3 spans 14 residues. V lost 0 bases to trimming and J lost 0 bases, with 5 bases between them. The CDR3 protein is CASSLAFSTDTQYF. In nucleotides, the CDR3 is TGCGCCAGCAGCTTGGCCTTTAGCACAGATACGCAGTATTTT.

The chain carries TRBV13 and TRBJ2-3; TRBD1 might be the D (6 bases). The CDR3 consists of 13 residues. Per germline, CDR1 PRHDT and CDR2 FYEKMQ (reference sequence). V shed 1 base and J shed 5 bases, with 7 bases lying between them. This CDR3 is CASSLAGQDTQYF. For the CDR3, the DNA is TGTGCCAGCAGCTTAGCGGGACAAGATACGCAGTATTTT.

The chain has TRBV19 and TRBJ2-3, with TRBD1 matching 7 bases. Trimming at V came to 3 bases and at J to 4 bases, leaving 4 bases not matched to a gene. The germline V gene encodes CDR1 LNHDA and CDR2 SQIVND (reference sequence). This CDR3 is built from 14 residues. The chain's CDR3 is CASSIGTASDTQYF. The CDR3 DNA is TGTGCCAGTAGTATCGGGACAGCGTCAGATACGCAGTATTTT.

The chain carries TRBV5-1 and TRBJ2-3; TRBD1 matches 10 bases. Germline CDR1 SGHRS, CDR2 YFSETQ. V was clipped by 4 bases and J by 4 bases; unmatched bases: 3. This CDR3 has 14 amino acids. The CDR3 sequence: CASSGQGGSDTQYF. The CDR3 bases are TGCGCCAGCAGCGGACAGGGGGGGTCAGATACGCAGTATTTT.

The V and J genes are TRBV19 and TRBJ2-1, with 8 positions matching TRBD2. The CDR3 is 15 residues long. Germline V gene data show CDR1 as LNHDA and CDR2 as SQIVND (reference sequence). J was trimmed by 9 bases and V by 1 base; bases with no gene match: 8. CDR3 sequence reads: CASSIAGTSGSEQFF. CDR3 bases: TGTGCCAGTAGTATAGCCGGGACTAGTGGTAGTGAGCAGTTCTTC. Filled out from reference TRBV19 and TRBJ2-1, the complete variable domain reads DGGITQSPKYLFRKEGQNVTLSCEQNLNHDAMYWYRQDPGQGLRLIYYSQIVNDFQKGDIAEGYSVSREKKESFPLTVTSAQKNPTAFYLCASSIAGTSGSEQFFGPGTRLTVL.

Turning to this clone: Relative to the germline gene, one junction end is altered; a read error may explain this. The gene calls are TRBV3-1 (or the pseudogene TRBV3-2) and TRBJ2-1; TRBD1 aligns across 9 bases. CDR1 is LGHDT, CDR2 YNNKEL, per germline (reference sequence). The CDR3 has 11 residues. The CDR3 protein is CASSQGTGEVF. In nucleotides, the CDR3 is TGTGCCAGCAGCCAAGGGACAGGGGAAGTCTTC.

This chain links TRBV2 with TRBJ1-4, with a weak D call TRBD1 (6 bases). V was shortened by 2 bases and J by 6 bases, with 16 bases between the two germline ends. CDR1 is SNHLY and CDR2 is FYNNEI in the germline V gene. The CDR3 is made up of 16 amino acids. CDR3 sequence: CASSEMIGKGDEKLFF. CDR3 nucleotides: TGTGCCAGCAGTGAAATGATCGGGAAGGGGGATGAAAAACTGTTTTTT.

This clone was recorded only once. V gene TRBV6-5 combines with J gene TRBJ1-1; no firm D call. V was pared by 7 bases and J by 2 bases, with 5 bases between. Germline assignment: CDR1 MNHEY and CDR2 SVGAGI. The CDR3 covers 11 residues. The CDR3 DNA follows: TGTGCCAGCAACCTAAACACTGAAGCTTTCTTT. Translating it yields CASNLNTEAFF.

J is TRBJ2-7 and V is TRBV5-6, with TRBD2 matching 10 bases. Germline values: CDR1 SGHDT, CDR2 YYEEEE. The CDR3 length is 15 residues. Unmatched junction bases numbered 4, after V lost 4 bases and J lost 0 bases. The CDR3 here is CASSLLAGASYEQYF. The CDR3 DNA reads as TGTGCCAGCAGCCTCCTAGCGGGAGCCTCCTACGAGCAGTACTTC.

The rearrangement uses TRBV14 and TRBJ2-1; D possibly corresponds to TRBD2 (5 bases). The V end was cut by 2 bases, the J end by 5 bases, with 19 bases between. This CDR3 has 17 residues. Germline V lookup: CDR1 SGHDN, CDR2 FVKESK. CDR3 sequence (DNA): TGTGCCAGCAGCCAACGCGTAACGAGCGGTCCTGACAATGAGCAGTTCTTC. Translation: CASSQRVTSGPDNEQFF.

V and J are TRBV5-1 and TRBJ1-3, with D tentatively TRBD1 (6 bases). Germline V gene lookup returns CDR1 SGHRS and CDR2 YFSETQ. The CDR3 length is 16 residues. Trimming removed 3 bases at V and 2 bases at J, with 15 bases between. CDR3 region: CASSYSGQLTGNTIYF. As DNA, the CDR3 is TGCGCCAGCAGCTACTCCGGACAGCTAACTGGAAACACCATATATTTT.

V and J are TRBV5-6 and TRBJ2-1; 12 nucleotides align to TRBD2. CDR3 length: 17 residues. Germline trimming cut 4 bases from V and 6 bases from J; bases unmatched to any gene: 11. The germline V gene encodes CDR1 SGHDT and CDR2 YYEEEE. The CDR3 reads CASSPTGLAGQFNEQFF. The CDR3 DNA reads TGTGCCAGCAGCCCCACCGGACTAGCGGGACAATTCAATGAGCAGTTCTTC.

The chain uses TRBV21-1 and TRBJ2-4; the tabulated D call, TRBD1, remains unverified against the DNA. TRBV21-1 is marked as a pseudogene. There are 15 residues in the CDR3. The DNA of the CDR3 is TGTGCCAGCAGGACGACAGGGAGGGCCAAAAACATTCAGTACTTC. Translation gives CASRTTGRAKNIQYF.

This chain uses TRBV5-1 with TRBJ1-4, with 8 bases identical to TRBD1. Germline V CDR1 and CDR2: SGHRS, YFSETQ. The CDR3 is made up of 15 amino acids. V shed 4 bases, J shed 5 bases, and the junction held 7 bases outside the gene matches. The DNA for the CDR3 is TGCGCCAGCAGCGGGACAGGAGGGGGGAATGAAAAACTGTTTTTT. This codes for CASSGTGGGNEKLFF.

The chain joins TRBV2 to TRBJ1-1; D gene uncertain. Germline loops: CDR1 SNHLY, CDR2 FYNNEI. This CDR3 is built from 15 residues. With 1 base removed from V and 1 base from J, the gap between germline ends came to 10 bases. The CDR3: CASSEVRAPNTEAFF. The CDR3, as DNA: TGTGCCAGCAGTGAAGTCCGAGCCCCGAACACTGAAGCTTTCTTT.